This entry concerns a single T cell receptor (beta chain). This specimen comes from a study of blood T cells in healthy people across ages. Germline V CDR1 and CDR2: DFQATT, SNEGSKA (reference sequence). This CDR3 has 11 amino acids. The V segment lost 2 bases and the J segment 15 bases; nucleotides outside the gene matches: 6. The donors, aged about 6 to 95, were healthy Caucasians from Russia. A minimum of 6.5 million PBMCs was isolated per sample. Primed by a sample-barcoded 5' primer and a J-beta primer mix, a second PCR proceeded for about 7 to 11 cycles. Every sample gave at least 2.5 million paired-end reads containing CDR3. From the 5' RACE reads, TCRdb called clonotypes with MiXCR, one entry per CDR3 protein. The data show 650,000 to 1,000,000 distinct CDR3 sequences, under 40% seen once.

This chain connects TRBV20-1 to TRBJ2-1; TRBD1 matches 8 bases. Sample: blood. The TCR was taken from a man aged 18 to 30 in good health. The DNA for the CDR3 is TGCAGTGCTAGATCCGGACAGGGTGGGTTCTTC. Residues: CSARSGQGGFF.